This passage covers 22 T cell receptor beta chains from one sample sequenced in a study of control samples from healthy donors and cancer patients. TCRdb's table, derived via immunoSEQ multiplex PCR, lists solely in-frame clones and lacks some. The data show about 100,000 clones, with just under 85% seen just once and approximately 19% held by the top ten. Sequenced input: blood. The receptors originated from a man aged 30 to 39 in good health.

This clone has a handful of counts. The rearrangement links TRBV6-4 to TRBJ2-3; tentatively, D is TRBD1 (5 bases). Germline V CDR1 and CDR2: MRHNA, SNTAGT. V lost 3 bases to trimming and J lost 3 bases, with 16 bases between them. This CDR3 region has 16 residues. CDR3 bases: TGTGCCAGCAGTGAATCACGGCAGGGTGGGACAGATACGCAGTATTTT. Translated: CASSESRQGGTDTQYF.

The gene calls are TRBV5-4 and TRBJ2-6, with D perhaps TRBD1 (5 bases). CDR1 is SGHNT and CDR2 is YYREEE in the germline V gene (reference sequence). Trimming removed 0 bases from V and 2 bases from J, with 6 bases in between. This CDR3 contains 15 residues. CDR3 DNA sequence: TGTGCCAGCAGCTTGGTAGGGGCTGGGGCCAACGTCCTGACTTTC. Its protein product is CASSLVGAGANVLTF.

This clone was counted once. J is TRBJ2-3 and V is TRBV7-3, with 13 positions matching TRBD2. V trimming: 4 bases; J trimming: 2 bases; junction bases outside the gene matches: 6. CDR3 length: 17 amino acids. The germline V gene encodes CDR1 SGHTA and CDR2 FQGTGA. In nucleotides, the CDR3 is TGTGCCAGCAGCTCAAAGGGGACTAGCGGGGCCACAGATACGCAGTATTTT. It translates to CASSSKGTSGATDTQYF.

The CDR3 sequence is CASSFSDSGANVLTF. For the CDR3, the DNA is TGTGCCAGCAGTTTCAGCGACTCTGGGGCCAACGTCCTGACTTTC. This chain connects TRBV11-2 to TRBJ2-6; D not certain. The CDR3 extends over 15 amino acids. Germline CDR1 and CDR2: SGHAT and FQNNGV. Trimming removed 6 bases from V and 0 bases from J, with 9 bases in between.

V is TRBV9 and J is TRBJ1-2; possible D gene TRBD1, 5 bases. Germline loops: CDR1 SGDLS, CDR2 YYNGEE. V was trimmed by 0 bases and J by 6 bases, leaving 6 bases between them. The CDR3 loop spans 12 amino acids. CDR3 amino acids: CASSVGRDGYTF. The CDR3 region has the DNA TGTGCCAGCAGCGTAGGCAGGGATGGCTACACCTTC. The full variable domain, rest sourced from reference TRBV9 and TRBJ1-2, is DSGVTQTPKHLITATGQRVTLRCSPRSGDLSVYWYQQSLDQGLQFLIQYYNGEERAKGNILERFSAQQFPDLHSELNLSSLELGDSALYFCASSVGRDGYTFGSGTRLTVV.

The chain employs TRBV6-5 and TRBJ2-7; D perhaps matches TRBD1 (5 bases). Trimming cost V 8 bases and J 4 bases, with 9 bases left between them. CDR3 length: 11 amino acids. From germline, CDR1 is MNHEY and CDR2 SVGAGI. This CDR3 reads CASGRAYEQYF. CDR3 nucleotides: TGTGCCAGCGGCAGGGCGTACGAGCAGTACTTC.

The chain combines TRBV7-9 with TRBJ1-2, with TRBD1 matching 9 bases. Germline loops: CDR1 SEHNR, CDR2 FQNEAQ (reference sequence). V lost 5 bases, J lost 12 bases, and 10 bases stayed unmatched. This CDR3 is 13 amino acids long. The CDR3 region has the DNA TGTGCCAGCAGCCCGGGGACAGGGAGACGCCACACCTTC. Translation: CASSPGTGRRHTF.

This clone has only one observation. The CDR3: CASSVEARPSYNSPLHF. The CDR3 region has the DNA TGTGCCAGCAGCGTAGAGGCCAGACCCTCCTATAATTCACCCCTCCACTTT. The gene calls are TRBV9 and TRBJ1-6; no clear D. Germline V CDR1 and CDR2: SGDLS, YYNGEE. V lost 0 bases, J lost 0 bases, and 10 bases lay in between. The CDR3 extends over 17 amino acids. The entire variable domain, with the rest obtained from reference TRBV9 and TRBJ1-6, is as follows: DSGVTQTPKHLITATGQRVTLRCSPRSGDLSVYWYQQSLDQGLQFLIQYYNGEERAKGNILERFSAQQFPDLHSELNLSSLELGDSALYFCASSVEARPSYNSPLHFGNGTRLTVT.

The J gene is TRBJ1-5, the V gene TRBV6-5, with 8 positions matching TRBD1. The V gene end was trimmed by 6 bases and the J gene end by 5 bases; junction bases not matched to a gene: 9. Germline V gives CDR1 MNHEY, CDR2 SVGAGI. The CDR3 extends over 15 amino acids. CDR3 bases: TGTGCCAGCAGGGACAGGGCCTTGGGAGATCAGCCCCAGCATTTT. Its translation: CASRDRALGDQPQHF.

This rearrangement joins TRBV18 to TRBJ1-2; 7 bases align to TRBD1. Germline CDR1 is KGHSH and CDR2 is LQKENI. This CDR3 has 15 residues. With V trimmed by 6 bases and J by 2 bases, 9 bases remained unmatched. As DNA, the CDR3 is TGTGCCAGCTCCCATTGGGACAGACTCAACTATGGCTACACCTTC. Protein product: CASSHWDRLNYGYTF. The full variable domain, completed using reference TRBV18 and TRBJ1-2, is NAGVMQNPRHLVRRRGQEARLRCSPMKGHSHVYWYRQLPEEGLKFMVYLQKENIIDESGMPKERFSAEFPKEGPSILRIQQVVRGDSAAYFCASSHWDRLNYGYTFGSGTRLTVV.

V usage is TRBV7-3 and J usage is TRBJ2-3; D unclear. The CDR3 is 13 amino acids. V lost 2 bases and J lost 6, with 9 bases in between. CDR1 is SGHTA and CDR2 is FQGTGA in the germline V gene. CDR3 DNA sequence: TGTGCCAGCAGCTTAGCACACAAGGATACGCAGTATTTT. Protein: CASSLAHKDTQYF.

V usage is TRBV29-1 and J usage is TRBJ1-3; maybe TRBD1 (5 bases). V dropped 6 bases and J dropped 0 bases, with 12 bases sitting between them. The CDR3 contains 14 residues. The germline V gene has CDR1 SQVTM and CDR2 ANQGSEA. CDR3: CSVATANSGNTIYF. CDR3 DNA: TGCAGCGTGGCGACAGCCAACTCTGGAAACACCATATATTTT.

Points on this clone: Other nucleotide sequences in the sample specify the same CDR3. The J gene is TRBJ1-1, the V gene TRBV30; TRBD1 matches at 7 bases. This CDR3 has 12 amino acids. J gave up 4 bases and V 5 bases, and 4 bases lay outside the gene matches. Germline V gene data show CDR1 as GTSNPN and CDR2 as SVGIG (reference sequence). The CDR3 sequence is CAWDRVSTEAFF. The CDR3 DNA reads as TGTGCCTGGGACAGGGTCAGCACTGAAGCTTTCTTT.

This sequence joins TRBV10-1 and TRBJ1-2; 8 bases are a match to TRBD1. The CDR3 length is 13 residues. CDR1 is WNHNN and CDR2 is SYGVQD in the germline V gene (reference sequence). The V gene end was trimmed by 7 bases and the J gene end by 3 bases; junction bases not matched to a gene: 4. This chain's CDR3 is CASKVQGDYGYTF. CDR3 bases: TGCGCCAGCAAGGTACAGGGGGACTATGGCTACACCTTC.

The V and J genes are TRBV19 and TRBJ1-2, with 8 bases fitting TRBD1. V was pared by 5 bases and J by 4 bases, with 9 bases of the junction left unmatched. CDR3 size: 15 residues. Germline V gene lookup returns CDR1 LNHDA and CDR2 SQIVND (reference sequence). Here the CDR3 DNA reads TGTGCCAGTAGTGTACAGGGGGGCCGGGGCTATGGCTACACCTTC. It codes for CASSVQGGRGYGYTF.

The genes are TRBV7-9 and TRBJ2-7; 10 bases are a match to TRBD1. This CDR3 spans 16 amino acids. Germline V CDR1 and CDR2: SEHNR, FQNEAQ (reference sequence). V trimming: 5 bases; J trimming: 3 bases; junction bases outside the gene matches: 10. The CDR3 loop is CASSLHPRTGGYEQYF. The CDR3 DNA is TGTGCCAGCAGCCTCCACCCACGGACAGGGGGCTACGAGCAGTACTTC.

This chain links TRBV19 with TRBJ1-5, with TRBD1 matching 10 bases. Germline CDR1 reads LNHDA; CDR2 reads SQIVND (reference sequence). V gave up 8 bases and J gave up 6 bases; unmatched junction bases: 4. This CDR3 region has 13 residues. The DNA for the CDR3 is TGTGCCAGTGGGACAGGGGCGGGTCAGCCCCAGCATTTT. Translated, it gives CASGTGAGQPQHF.

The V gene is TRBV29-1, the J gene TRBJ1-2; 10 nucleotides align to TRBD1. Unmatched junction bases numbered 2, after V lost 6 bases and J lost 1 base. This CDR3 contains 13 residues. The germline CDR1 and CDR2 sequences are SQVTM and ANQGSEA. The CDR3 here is CSVGTGDNYGYTF. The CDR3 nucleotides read TGCAGCGTGGGGACAGGGGATAACTATGGCTACACCTTC. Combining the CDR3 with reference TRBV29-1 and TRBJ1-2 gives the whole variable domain SAVISQKPSRDICQRGTSLTIQCQVDSQVTMMFWYRQQPGQSLTLIATANQGSEATYESGFVIDKFPISRPNLTFSTLTVSNMSPEDSSIYLCSVGTGDNYGYTFGSGTRLTVV.

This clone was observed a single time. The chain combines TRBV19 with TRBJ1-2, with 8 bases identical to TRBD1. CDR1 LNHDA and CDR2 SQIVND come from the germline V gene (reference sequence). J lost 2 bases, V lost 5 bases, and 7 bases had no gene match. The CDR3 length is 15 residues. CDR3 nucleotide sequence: TGTGCCAGTAGTCCTACAGGACAGGGAAACTATGGCTACACCTTC. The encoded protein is CASSPTGQGNYGYTF.

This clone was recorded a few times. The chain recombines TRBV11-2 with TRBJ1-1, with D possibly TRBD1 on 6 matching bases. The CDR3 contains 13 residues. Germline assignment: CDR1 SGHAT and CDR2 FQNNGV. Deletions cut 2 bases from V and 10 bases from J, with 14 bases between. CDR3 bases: TGTGCCAGCAGCTTACCCATAGGAGGGGGAGCTTTCTTT. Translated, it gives CASSLPIGGGAFF.

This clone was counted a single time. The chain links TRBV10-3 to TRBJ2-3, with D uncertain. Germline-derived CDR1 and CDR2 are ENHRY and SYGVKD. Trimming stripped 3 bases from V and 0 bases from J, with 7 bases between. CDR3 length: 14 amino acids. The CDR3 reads CAISEQLSTDTQYF. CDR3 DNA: TGTGCCATCAGTGAACAGCTGAGCACAGATACGCAGTATTTT.

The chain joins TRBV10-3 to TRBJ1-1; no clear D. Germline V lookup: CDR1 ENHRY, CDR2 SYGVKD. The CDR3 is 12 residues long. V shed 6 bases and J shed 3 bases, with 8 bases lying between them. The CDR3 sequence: CAIRTLDTEAFF. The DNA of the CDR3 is TGTGCCATCAGAACCTTAGACACTGAAGCTTTCTTT.